The 13 T cell receptor beta chains in this list originate from one sample, sequenced in a study of blood T cell repertoires in COVID-19. The data were produced by immunoSEQ multiplex PCR, yet TCRdb's version contains in-frame clones alone and is incomplete. Of 150,000 to 200,000 clones listed, approximately 80% were seen once; the top ten hold more than 6.5%. Sequencing input: peripheral blood. These receptors all come from a woman between 50 and 59 years old with active or convalescent COVID-19.

This clone was counted at least ten times. V is TRBV19 and J is TRBJ2-7, with D possibly matching TRBD1 (5 bases). With 3 bases removed from V and 2 bases from J, the gap between germline ends came to 14 bases. Germline assignment: CDR1 LNHDA and CDR2 SQIVND (reference sequence). The CDR3 is 15 amino acids. The CDR3 DNA is TGTGCCAGTAGTATTGTCTATGCGACAGCCTACGAGCAGTACTTC. It encodes CASSIVYATAYEQYF.

This clone was counted once. The chain is built from TRBV5-1 and TRBJ1-2; TRBD1 matches 8 bases. Losses at the gene ends were 4 bases for V and 5 bases for J; bases not matched to a gene: 7. Per the germline V gene, CDR1 is SGHRS and CDR2 is YFSETQ. CDR3 length: 14 amino acids. The CDR3 reads CASSPDRVWYGYTF. In DNA, the CDR3 is TGCGCCAGCAGCCCGGACAGGGTATGGTATGGCTACACCTTC.

The CDR3 protein is CAWSGQTGANVLTF. The DNA for the CDR3 is TGTGCCTGGAGTGGACAGACTGGGGCCAACGTCCTGACTTTC. V gene TRBV30 combines with J gene TRBJ2-6; a possible D gene is TRBD1 (5 bases). CDR1 and CDR2 (germline): GTSNPN, SVGIG (reference sequence). V shed 1 base and J shed 2 bases, with 6 bases lying between them. CDR3 length: 14 residues.

The chain uses TRBV27 and TRBJ2-7; 11 nucleotides line up with TRBD2. The CDR3 consists of 19 residues. Germline values: CDR1 MNHEY, CDR2 SMNVEV (reference sequence). The V gene end was trimmed by 5 bases and the J gene end by 1 base; junction bases not matched to a gene: 16. CDR3 residues: CASSPSNEPGTSGSYEQYF. The CDR3 DNA follows: TGTGCCAGCAGTCCTTCTAATGAACCCGGGACTAGCGGTTCCTACGAGCAGTACTTC.

The rearrangement links TRBV6-5 to TRBJ1-5; 8 bases map to TRBD1. This CDR3 is built from 13 residues. Unmatched junction bases numbered 6, after V lost 6 bases and J lost 8 bases. CDR1 and CDR2 (germline): MNHEY, SVGAGI. CDR3 sequence: CASSRTGREPQHF. The CDR3 bases are TGTGCCAGCAGCCGGACAGGGCGGGAGCCCCAGCATTTT.

V gene TRBV7-9 combines with J gene TRBJ2-7; 8 bases agree with TRBD1. CDR1 is SEHNR and CDR2 is FQNEAQ in the germline V gene (reference sequence). The V and J ends lost 5 bases and 2 bases, in that order; junction bases with no gene match: 8. The CDR3 is 15 residues long. For the CDR3, the DNA is TGTGCCAGCAGCGCCAGGGGGCCCTTGGCCTACGAGCAGTACTTC. This encodes CASSARGPLAYEQYF.

This clone has a single count. This chain links TRBV6-5 with TRBJ2-5, with a weak D call TRBD2 (5 bases). Germline V CDR1 and CDR2: MNHEY, SVGAGI. With 0 bases removed from V and 5 bases from J, the gap between germline ends came to 10 bases. CDR3 length: 14 residues. The CDR3 reads CASSYSGRRETQYF. Written as DNA, the CDR3 is TGTGCCAGCAGTTACTCGGGCAGGAGGGAGACCCAGTACTTC.

This rearrangement joins TRBV19 to TRBJ1-5; a weak D match, TRBD1 (5 bases). The germline CDR1 and CDR2 sequences are LNHDA and SQIVND (reference sequence). V lost 4 bases and J lost 6, with 13 bases in between. The CDR3 is 14 residues long. The CDR3 loop is CASSTGKSGQPQHF. CDR3 in DNA: TGTGCCAGTAGTACAGGGAAGAGTGGTCAGCCCCAGCATTTT.

This clone was picked up one time. The J gene is TRBJ1-4, the V gene TRBV4-3; D perhaps matches TRBD1 (5 bases). Trimming removed 0 bases at V and 2 bases at J, with 16 bases between. The CDR3 covers 18 residues. Germline lookup yields CDR1 LGHNA and CDR2 YSLEER. The CDR3 DNA is TGCGCCAGCAGCCAAGATCCCCCAGGGTCGAGGACTAATGAAAAACTGTTTTTT. Protein sequence: CASSQDPPGSRTNEKLFF.

The chain has TRBV5-8 and TRBJ1-5; D is possibly TRBD1 (5 bases). The length of the CDR3 is 19 residues. Germline values: CDR1 SGHTS, CDR2 YDEGEE. Trimming took 1 base from V and 0 from J, leaving 20 bases between them. CDR3 loop: CASSLRWGSTESSNQPQHF. CDR3 coding DNA: TGTGCCAGCAGCTTGAGGTGGGGCAGCACGGAGAGTAGCAATCAGCCCCAGCATTTT.

In this sample, this clone turned up many times. The chain links TRBV29-1 to TRBJ1-1; D gene unclear. The V gene's germline CDR1 is SQVTM and CDR2 ANQGSEA. The V gene lost 8 bases and the J gene lost 5 bases, with 15 bases spanning the gap. The CDR3 extends over 12 amino acids. CDR3 DNA: TGCAGCCCCGAACGGCGAGGGACTGAAGCTTTCTTT. Amino acids: CSPERRGTEAFF.

V usage is TRBV6-2 or TRBV6-3 and J usage is TRBJ2-7; 12 positions match TRBD2. Germline V CDR1 and CDR2: MNHEY, SVGEGT. This CDR3 comprises 16 residues. The V segment lost 5 bases and the J segment 4 bases; nucleotides outside the gene matches: 9. This chain's CDR3 is CASSPSSGRAGYEQYF. CDR3 DNA sequence: TGTGCCAGCAGTCCATCTAGCGGGAGGGCCGGTTACGAGCAGTACTTC.

The rearrangement joins TRBV4-3 to TRBJ1-4, with TRBD1 matching 10 bases. This CDR3 is built from 15 residues. Trimming at V came to 0 bases and at J to 6 bases, leaving 1 base not matched to a gene. CDR1 and CDR2 from the germline V gene are LGHNA and YSLEER. This chain's CDR3 is CASSQEGTGDEKLFF. For the CDR3, the DNA is TGCGCCAGCAGCCAAGAGGGGACAGGGGATGAAAAACTGTTTTTT.